The 20 T cell receptor beta chains presented below share a single source sample, sequenced in a study of blood T cell repertoires in COVID-19 (dated by TCRdb to about 2020). Library creation used the immunoSEQ multiplex PCR assay. The clones in this table, taken by TCRdb from immuneACCESS, are in-frame only. Not every clone is retained; where verified, under half of the shortfall comes from an unresolved V gene, and the cause of the rest is unknown. This sample holds 80,000 to 95,000 clones; around 87% were observed only once. The ten largest clones take up approximately 18% of the sample. The sample taken for sequencing was peripheral blood. Source of these receptors: a human donor in a cohort sampled during active COVID-19.

The chain's CDR3 is CASSSRGENYGYTF. CDR3 in DNA: TGTGCCAGCAGCTCCCGCGGGGAAAACTATGGCTACACCTTC. The V and J genes are TRBV7-9 and TRBJ1-2, with D unclear. The length of the CDR3 is 14 residues. With 4 bases removed from V and 2 bases from J, the gap between germline ends came to 11 bases. Germline values: CDR1 SEHNR, CDR2 FQNEAQ (reference sequence).

This clone was seen only once. The rearrangement joins TRBV5-5 to TRBJ2-7, with D possibly matching TRBD1 (7 bases). Trimming cost V 4 bases and J 4 bases, with 18 bases left between them. The CDR3 sequence is 15 residues long. Germline V gene sequence: CDR1 SGHKS, CDR2 YYEKEE (reference sequence). The CDR3 nucleotides are TGTGCCAGCAGCCTCGACCAGGGGGGCGCATACGAGCAGTACTTC. Protein product: CASSLDQGGAYEQYF.

V and J are TRBV7-2 and TRBJ1-6; the D is unclear. The CDR3 extends over 16 amino acids. The V and J ends lost 5 bases and 5 bases respectively, with 16 bases between them. From germline, CDR1 is SGHTA and CDR2 FQGNSA. As DNA, the CDR3 is TGTGCCAGCAGCCCCACCCTGACCAGGAATAATTCACCCCTCCACTTT. Its translation is CASSPTLTRNNSPLHF.

The chain links TRBV9 to TRBJ2-3; TRBD2 aligns across 8 bases. V shed 0 bases and J 4 bases; nucleotides not matched to a gene: 10. From germline, CDR1 is SGDLS and CDR2 YYNGEE. The CDR3 is 17 amino acids. The CDR3 DNA reads as TGTGCCAGCAGCGTAGGGGTAACGGGGGGGCCGTCAGATACGCAGTATTTT. Translated, it gives CASSVGVTGGPSDTQYF.

The chain has TRBV6-1 and TRBJ1-5; D remains ambiguous. The V gene lost 2 bases and the J gene lost 0 bases, with 5 bases spanning the gap. CDR1 MNHNS and CDR2 SASEGT come from the germline V gene. This CDR3 region has 14 residues. CDR3: CASSENYSNQPQHF. The DNA of the CDR3 is TGTGCCAGCAGTGAAAACTATAGCAATCAGCCCCAGCATTTT.

The rearrangement links TRBV5-5 to TRBJ2-2; D might be TRBD2 (5 bases). The CDR3 loop spans 13 amino acids. V gave up 4 bases and J gave up 7 bases, with 11 bases separating them. Germline V gives CDR1 SGHKS, CDR2 YYEKEE (reference sequence). The CDR3 DNA reads as TGTGCCAGCAGCAGGACTGGCGGCGGGGAGCTGTTTTTT. Its protein product is CASSRTGGGELFF.

The rearrangement uses TRBV5-5 and TRBJ1-5; 11 bases align to TRBD1. With V trimmed by 4 bases and J by 6 bases, 3 bases remained unmatched. The CDR3 spans 14 residues. Germline CDR1 reads SGHKS; CDR2 reads YYEKEE (reference sequence). The CDR3 DNA sequence: TGTGCCAGCAGCCGGGGACAGGGGGGTCAGCCCCAGCATTTT. It translates to CASSRGQGGQPQHF.

The CDR3 sequence: CATSSPPTAGEQYF. The CDR3 DNA reads TGTGCCACCAGCTCTCCACCTACGGCGGGCGAGCAGTACTTC. The chain couples TRBV15 to TRBJ2-7, with D perhaps matching TRBD2 (5 bases). The CDR3 is 14 amino acids. CDR1 LNHNV and CDR2 YYDKDF come from the germline V gene (reference sequence). V lost 5 bases and J lost 6, with 17 bases in between.

This clone has more than one count but fewer than ten. The V gene is TRBV19, the J gene TRBJ1-1, with TRBD1 as a possible D gene (6 bases). The germline V gene has CDR1 LNHDA and CDR2 SQIVND (reference sequence). The V end was cut by 3 bases, the J end by 6 bases, with 14 bases between. This CDR3 is 14 amino acids long. The CDR3 nucleotides are TGTGCCAGTAGTATGCTGTTGAAGGGGGCTGAAGCTTTCTTT. It is translated as CASSMLLKGAEAFF.

The rearrangement uses TRBV6-5 and TRBJ2-1; 8 nucleotides align to TRBD1. V lost 5 bases, J lost 9 bases, and 9 bases stayed unmatched. CDR3 length: 14 residues. Germline-derived CDR1 and CDR2 are MNHEY and SVGAGI. In DNA form, the CDR3 reads TGTGCCAGCAGTCCCGGGACAGGTTATCGTGAGCAGTTCTTC. It encodes CASSPGTGYREQFF.

The chain links TRBV19 to TRBJ1-2; maybe TRBD1 (5 bases). With 3 bases removed from V and 8 bases from J, the gap between germline ends came to 13 bases. The CDR3 is made up of 13 amino acids. Per the germline V gene, CDR1 is LNHDA and CDR2 is SQIVND (reference sequence). This chain's CDR3 is CASSMEGLGGYTF. Here the CDR3 DNA reads TGTGCCAGTAGTATGGAGGGGTTGGGGGGCTACACCTTC.

V gene TRBV10-1 combines with J gene TRBJ1-6, with D maybe TRBD1 (5 bases). The germline V gene has CDR1 WNHNN and CDR2 SYGVQD (reference sequence). The CDR3 is 13 amino acids. V dropped 1 base and J dropped 9 bases, with 7 bases sitting between them. CDR3 in DNA: TGCGCCAGCAGTGAGTTCGGGGGTTCACCCCTCCACTTT. It translates to CASSEFGGSPLHF.

There are a few counts of this clone. This chain joins TRBV18 and TRBJ2-7, with 9 positions matching TRBD1. The CDR3 has 13 amino acids. The ends lost 5 bases at V and 9 bases at J; junction bases unmatched: 8. The germline V gene has CDR1 KGHSH and CDR2 LQKENI. The CDR3 DNA is TGTGCCAGCTCAGACGGACAGGGGCTGGGGCAGTACTTC. This codes for CASSDGQGLGQYF.

The V and J genes are TRBV29-1 and TRBJ2-7; 9 positions match TRBD1. The CDR3 totals 15 residues. Germline-derived CDR1 and CDR2 are SQVTM and ANQGSEA. V lost 3 bases and J lost 5; bases outside the gene matches: 11. Here the CDR3 DNA reads TGCAGCGTTGAGGGGGGGACAGGGAGGCTCAACGAGCAGTACTTC. Protein sequence: CSVEGGTGRLNEQYF.

The chain employs TRBV4-1 and TRBJ2-7; the match to TRBD1 covers 8 bases. Germline V gives CDR1 MGHRA, CDR2 YSYEKL. The V segment lost 4 bases and the J segment 7 bases; nucleotides outside the gene matches: 15. The CDR3 consists of 16 residues. This CDR3 is CASSLSYGQGNLEQYF. CDR3 nucleotides: TGCGCCAGCAGCCTTTCTTACGGACAGGGAAATTTGGAGCAGTACTTC.

This clone has a single count. An end of the junction differs from the germline gene, which may be a read error. The chain carries TRBV7-7 and TRBJ1-1; D is perhaps TRBD1 (6 bases). Germline values: CDR1 SSHAT, CDR2 FNYEAQ (reference sequence). This CDR3 is built from 15 residues. The CDR3 nucleotides read TGTGCTAGCAGCCCGCAAACCACAGGGCTCACTGAAGCTTTCTTT. The encoded protein is CASSPQTTGLTEAFF. Combining the CDR3 with reference TRBV7-7 and TRBJ1-1 gives the whole variable domain GAGVSQSPRYKVTKRGQDVTLRCDPISSHATLYWYQQALGQGPEFLTYFNYEAQPDKSGLPSDRFSAERPEGSISTLTIQRTEQRDSAMYRCASSPQTTGLTEAFFGQGTRLTVV.

This chain connects TRBV6-4 to TRBJ1-5; tentatively, D is TRBD1 (6 bases). Germline CDR1 MRHNA, CDR2 SNTAGT. There are 17 residues in the CDR3. Trimming took off 3 bases at V and 4 bases at J, with 19 bases between the two ends. The CDR3 bases are TGTGCCAGCAGTGAATGTGTTGACAGGAAGATTAATCAGCCCCAGCATTTT. Residues: CASSECVDRKINQPQHF.

This clone has more than one count but fewer than ten. The CDR3 bases are TGTGCCACCAGTGATTCTCGGACTGGGCCCGGGGACTATGGCTACACCTTC. Its translation is CATSDSRTGPGDYGYTF. The V and J genes are TRBV24-1 and TRBJ1-2; unclear D gene. V was shortened by 2 bases and J by 3 bases, with 18 bases between the two germline ends. The CDR3 is made up of 17 amino acids. Germline V gene lookup returns CDR1 KGHDR and CDR2 SFDVKD.

This chain uses TRBV9 with TRBJ2-4, with 7 bases identical to TRBD1. This CDR3 has 13 residues. Germline values: CDR1 SGDLS, CDR2 YYNGEE. V lost 4 bases to trimming and J lost 3 bases; unmatched junction nucleotides: 1. The CDR3 nucleotides read TGTGCCAGCAGCCCAGGGGGCAAAAACATTCAGTACTTC. This translates into CASSPGGKNIQYF.

This clone was counted once. J is TRBJ2-2 and V is TRBV7-3; TRBD2 is a possible D gene (6 bases). The V end lost 3 bases, the J end lost 2 bases, and 16 bases lay between the germline ends. The V gene's germline CDR1 is SGHTA and CDR2 FQGTGA. CDR3 length: 17 residues. In DNA, the CDR3 is TGTGCCAGCAGCTTGAGCCCGGGGACTCTCAACACCGGGGAGCTGTTTTTT. It is translated as CASSLSPGTLNTGELFF.